This is a list of T cell receptor beta chains from one sample in a study of cytomegalovirus exposure and HLA in healthy donors. Libraries were prepared by immunoSEQ multiplex PCR; TCRdb keeps only in-frame clonotypes and omits some of them. The profile covers 100,000 to 150,000 clones, with approximately 78% appearing a single time and 3.6% taken by the ten largest. The sequencing input was PBMCs. The source of these receptors is a man in his forties or fifties in good health and CMV-seronegative. Each CDR3 is given with its conserved first and last residue. A D gene is named only where the DNA matches it firmly. Size values are once, few and many counts, or a class for expanded clones, and some rows have none.

v_gene	d_gene	abundance	j_gene	CDR3nt	CDR3aa
TRBV18	NA	NA	TRBJ2-2	TGTGCCAGCTCACCACCGTGGGGGCGAGACACCGGGGAGCTGTTTTTT	CASSPPWGRDTGELFF
TRBV6-5	TRBD1	few	TRBJ1-2	TGTGCCACCCGGGACAGGGTATTTGGTGGCTACACCTTC	CATRDRVFGGYTF
TRBV18	TRBD1	NA	TRBJ1-2	TGTGCCAGCTCACCAGTGGCGGGACAGGGTAACTATGGCTACACCTTC	CASSPVAGQGNYGYTF
TRBV27	TRBD2	NA	TRBJ2-7	TGTGCCAGCAGTTTCAAGGGACTAGGCTACGAGCAGTACTTC	CASSFKGLGYEQYF
TRBV6-6	NA	few	TRBJ1-2	TGTGCCAGCAGCTCATGGCCCAACTATGGCTACACCTTC	CASSSWPNYGYTF
TRBV27	NA	few	TRBJ1-3	TGTGCCAGCAGTCCCTTGGGCAGCTCTGGAAACACCATATATTTT	CASSPLGSSGNTIYF
TRBV7-2	TRBD1	NA	TRBJ2-1	TGTGCCAGCAGCTTAATGAGGGACAGCTCCTACAATGAGCAGTTCTTC	CASSLMRDSSYNEQFF
TRBV5-5	NA	few	TRBJ1-4	TGTGCCAGCAGCGTGAGGCCTTTATCCACTACTAATGAAAAACTGTTTTTT	CASSVRPLSTTNEKLFF
TRBV14	NA	NA	TRBJ1-2	TGTGCCAGCAGCCAAGTAGGGCAGGGATTAAGCTATGGCTACACCTTC	CASSQVGQGLSYGYTF
TRBV6-1	TRBD2	NA	TRBJ2-3	TGTGCCAGCAGTGAGGCCGGCGGGGGGGCCACCAGAGGCACAGATACGCAGTATTTT	CASSEAGGGATRGTDTQYF
TRBV9	NA	NA	TRBJ1-3	TGTGCCAGCAGCGTAGACCCCTCCCCGGAGGGAAACACCATATATTTT	CASSVDPSPEGNTIYF
TRBV14	TRBD2	few	TRBJ2-5	TGTGCCAGCAGCCTACGAGCGGGACCCGGCTCACAAGAGACCCAGTACTTC	CASSLRAGPGSQETQYF
TRBV11-2	NA	few	TRBJ2-3	TGTGCCAGCAGCCCTAAAGGGGGGGCAGAGAGGACAGATACGCAGTATTTT	CASSPKGGAERTDTQYF
TRBV19	TRBD1	NA	TRBJ1-2	TGTGCCAGCCGGGACAGATATGGCTACACCTTC	CASRDRYGYTF
TRBV5-1	NA	once	TRBJ1-1	TGCGCCAGCAGCTCCCGGGAGGGGAACACTGAAGCTTTCTTT	CASSSREGNTEAFF
TRBV5-1	TRBD1	NA	TRBJ1-3	TGCGCCAGCAGCTCTGGGACAGCTGGAAACACCATATATTTT	CASSSGTAGNTIYF
TRBV6-5	TRBD1	NA	TRBJ1-1	TGTGCCAGCAGTTTCTCAGGGGGTGGCACTGAAGCTTTCTTT	CASSFSGGGTEAFF
TRBV5-1	NA	NA	TRBJ1-6	TGCGCCAGCCGGATGGACTCCTTTAATTCACCCCTCCACTTT	CASRMDSFNSPLHF
TRBV6-1	NA	NA	TRBJ2-1	TGTGCCAGCAGTGAAGGGAGCTACACCCTTAATGAGCAGTTCTTC	CASSEGSYTLNEQFF
TRBV7-9	NA	once	TRBJ2-7	TGTGCCAGCAGCCAACAGGGTGTCGAGCAGTACTTC	CASSQQGVEQYF
TRBV7-2	TRBD1	few	TRBJ1-1	TGTGCCAGCAGCTTGGACAGGGGGCTTGGTTCGGCTTTCTTT	CASSLDRGLGSAFF
TRBV5-1	NA	NA	TRBJ1-2	TGCGCCAGCACCTTCAACGCCCAGGCACCCTATGGCTACACCTTC	CASTFNAQAPYGYTF
TRBV29-1	TRBD2	NA	TRBJ2-3	TGCAGCGTTGGCGGGGGGGCCGTGACAGATACGCAGTATTTT	CSVGGGAVTDTQYF
TRBV6-6	NA	few	TRBJ2-5	TGTGCCAGCAGTCACCTAGGTATCCAAGAGACCCAGTACTTC	CASSHLGIQETQYF
TRBV7-3	TRBD2	few	TRBJ2-3	TGTGCCAGCAGCCTCGGAAGCGGGGGGTTCACAGATACGCAGTATTTT	CASSLGSGGFTDTQYF
TRBV5-6	TRBD1	NA	TRBJ1-6	TGTGCCAGCAGCGGCAGACAGGGCTTGAATTCACCCCTCCACTTT	CASSGRQGLNSPLHF
TRBV5-1	TRBD1	NA	TRBJ1-4	TGCGCCAGCAGCGTTGGACAGGGGAAAGCTAATGAAAAACTGTTTTTT	CASSVGQGKANEKLFF
TRBV11-3	TRBD2	NA	TRBJ2-2	TGTGCCAGCAGCTTAACGACTAGCACTCGGGAGCTGTTTTTT	CASSLTTSTRELFF
TRBV7-8	TRBD1	few	TRBJ2-3	TGTGCCAGCAGCCCCCGGTTAACAGGGGACACAGATACGCAGTATTTT	CASSPRLTGDTDTQYF
TRBV18	NA	NA	TRBJ1-1	TGTGCCAGCTCAACCAGTATGAACACTGAAGCTTTCTTT	CASSTSMNTEAFF
TRBV7-6	TRBD1	NA	TRBJ2-7	TGTGCCAGCAGCTTATCAGGACAGGGGGCGTACGAGCAGTACTTC	CASSLSGQGAYEQYF
TRBV29-1	NA	NA	TRBJ2-2	TGCAGCGGTGGGAGGGACAATTCGAACACCGGGGAGCTGTTTTTT	CSGGRDNSNTGELFF
TRBV4-2	NA	few	TRBJ1-1	TGTGCCAGCAGCCATGGGGAGGGGATGAACACTGAAGCTTTCTTT	CASSHGEGMNTEAFF
TRBV18	NA	few	TRBJ2-6	TGTGCCAGCTCACCCTCCCGGGACTCTGGGGCCAACGTCCTGACTTTC	CASSPSRDSGANVLTF
TRBV6-1	TRBD2	NA	TRBJ2-2	TGTGCCAGCAGTGGCGGGACTAGCGGGGGGTTGGACACCGGGGAGCTGTTTTTT	CASSGGTSGGLDTGELFF
TRBV7-6	NA	NA	TRBJ2-1	TGTGCCAGCAGTTCTCCGGGACTCGACAATGAGCAGTTCTTC	CASSSPGLDNEQFF
TRBV6-6	NA	NA	TRBJ1-1	TGTGCCAGCAGTCTCTCTTCAGGGTCAGGCACTGAAGCTTTCTTT	CASSLSSGSGTEAFF
TRBV21-1	NA	NA	TRBJ1-2	TGTGCCAGCAGCAAATTAGGCTACACCTTC	CASSKLGYTF
TRBV19	TRBD1	NA	TRBJ1-1	TGTGCCAGTACCCCCCGGGACAGGGGGGAAGCTTTCTTT	CASTPRDRGEAFF
TRBV29-1	NA	NA	TRBJ1-5	TGCAGCGTTGGGGAGGGGAATCAGCCCCAGCATTTT	CSVGEGNQPQHF
TRBV7-9	NA	NA	TRBJ2-5	TGTGCCAGCAGCTTATCTGGACTGAACATCCTCCAAGAGACCCAGTACTTC	CASSLSGLNILQETQYF
TRBV7-6	TRBD1	NA	TRBJ2-7	TGTGCCAGCAGCGAGACAGGGGGCGCCACCTACGAGCAGTACTTC	CASSETGGATYEQYF
TRBV6-5	NA	NA	TRBJ2-3	TGTGCCAGCAGTAACCTACTACCGACGGATACGCAGTATTTT	CASSNLLPTDTQYF
TRBV5-1	NA	NA	TRBJ2-5	TGCGCCAGCAGCTTCTGGGGGGAGCGAGAGACCCAGTACTTC	CASSFWGERETQYF